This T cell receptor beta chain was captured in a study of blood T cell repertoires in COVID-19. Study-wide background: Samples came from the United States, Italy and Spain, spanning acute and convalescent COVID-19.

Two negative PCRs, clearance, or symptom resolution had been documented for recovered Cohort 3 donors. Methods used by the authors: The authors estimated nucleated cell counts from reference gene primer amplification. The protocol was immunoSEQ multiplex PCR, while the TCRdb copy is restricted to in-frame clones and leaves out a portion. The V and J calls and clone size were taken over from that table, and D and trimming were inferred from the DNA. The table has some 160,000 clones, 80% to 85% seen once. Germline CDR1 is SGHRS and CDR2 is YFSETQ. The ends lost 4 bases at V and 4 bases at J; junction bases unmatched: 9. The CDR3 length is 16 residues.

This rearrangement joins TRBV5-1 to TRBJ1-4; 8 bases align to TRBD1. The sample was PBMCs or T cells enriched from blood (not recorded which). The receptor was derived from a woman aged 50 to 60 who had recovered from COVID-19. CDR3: CASSPGTGGSNEKLFF. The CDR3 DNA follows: TGCGCCAGCAGCCCCGGGACAGGTGGAAGTAATGAAAAACTGTTTTTT.